A selection of T cell receptor beta chains follows, all from one sample in a study of blood T cell repertoires in COVID-19. Clones were sequenced by immunoSEQ multiplex PCR, and TCRdb holds only the in-frame ones, with some missing. Among about 100,000 clones listed, roughly 79% were seen once. What was sequenced was peripheral blood. Receptor source: a woman aged 70 to 79 with acute or convalescent COVID-19. Each CDR3 is given with its conserved first and last residue. Fields, in order: V gene, clone size, D gene, J gene, CDR3 protein, CDR3 DNA. The D gene is left open where the match is weak. Rows may omit the clone size; those that give it use once, few, many or a size class.

v_call: TRBV28
clone_size: NA
d_call: NA
j_call: TRBJ1-2
cdr3_aa: CASSSAIGYTF
cdr3_nt: TGTGCCAGCAGTTCCGCGATTGGCTACACCTTC

v_call: TRBV2
clone_size: once
d_call: TRBD1
j_call: TRBJ1-5
cdr3_aa: CASTPDRGTQPQHF
cdr3_nt: TGTGCCAGCACCCCGGACAGGGGGACTCAGCCCCAGCATTTT

v_call: TRBV5-6
clone_size: NA
d_call: NA
j_call: TRBJ2-4
cdr3_aa: CASSLAFSGVYF
cdr3_nt: TGTGCCAGCAGCTTGGCTTTTTCAGGCGTGTACTTC

v_call: TRBV10-3
clone_size: NA
d_call: NA
j_call: TRBJ1-2
cdr3_aa: CAILDRSANYGYTF
cdr3_nt: TGTGCCATCCTCGACAGGTCAGCTAACTATGGCTACACCTTC

v_call: TRBV9
clone_size: NA
d_call: NA
j_call: TRBJ2-7
cdr3_aa: CASSAGNSYEQYF
cdr3_nt: TGTGCCAGCAGCGCAGGAAATTCCTACGAGCAGTACTTC

v_call: TRBV19
clone_size: NA
d_call: TRBD1
j_call: TRBJ2-5
cdr3_aa: CASSPGTASQETQYF
cdr3_nt: TGTGCCAGTAGTCCCGGGACAGCAAGCCAAGAGACCCAGTACTTC

v_call: TRBV5-1
clone_size: NA
d_call: NA
j_call: TRBJ1-1
cdr3_aa: CASSLVRANTEAFF
cdr3_nt: TGCGCCAGCAGCTTAGTCAGGGCAAACACTGAAGCTTTCTTT

v_call: TRBV3-1/TRBV3-2
clone_size: NA
d_call: NA
j_call: TRBJ1-4
cdr3_aa: CASSLMEGSEKLFF
cdr3_nt: TGTGCCAGCAGCCTTATGGAGGGGAGTGAAAAACTGTTTTTT

v_call: TRBV19
clone_size: once
d_call: NA
j_call: TRBJ1-1
cdr3_aa: CASSIDYGTASKAFF
cdr3_nt: TGTGCCAGTAGTATAGATTACGGTACAGCATCGAAAGCTTTCTTT

v_call: TRBV7-2
clone_size: NA
d_call: TRBD2
j_call: TRBJ2-1
cdr3_aa: CASSLASSGGYEQFF
cdr3_nt: TGTGCCAGCAGCTTAGCATCTAGCGGGGGGTATGAGCAGTTCTTC

v_call: TRBV7-7
clone_size: NA
d_call: NA
j_call: TRBJ2-6
cdr3_aa: CASKSLPGANVLTF
cdr3_nt: TGTGCCAGCAAGAGTCTCCCGGGGGCCAACGTCCTGACTTTC

v_call: TRBV11-2
clone_size: NA
d_call: NA
j_call: TRBJ1-4
cdr3_aa: CASSLDPGATNEKLFF
cdr3_nt: TGTGCCAGCAGCTTAGATCCGGGGGCAACTAATGAAAAACTGTTTTTT

v_call: TRBV7-8
clone_size: NA
d_call: NA
j_call: TRBJ2-5
cdr3_aa: CASSQSGSLGGETQYF
cdr3_nt: TGTGCCAGCAGCCAATCCGGGTCCCTGGGCGGGGAGACCCAGTACTTC

v_call: TRBV13
clone_size: NA
d_call: TRBD1
j_call: TRBJ1-4
cdr3_aa: CASSFTGGGSEKLFF
cdr3_nt: TGTGCCAGCAGCTTCACAGGGGGCGGTAGTGAAAAACTGTTTTTT

v_call: TRBV6-1
clone_size: NA
d_call: NA
j_call: TRBJ1-1
cdr3_aa: CASSDPAVNTEAFF
cdr3_nt: TGTGCCAGCAGTGACCCGGCGGTGAACACTGAAGCTTTCTTT

v_call: TRBV10-1
clone_size: NA
d_call: NA
j_call: TRBJ1-1
cdr3_aa: CASSESWGPGNTEAFF
cdr3_nt: TGCGCCAGCAGTGAGTCCTGGGGGCCGGGGAACACTGAAGCTTTCTTT

v_call: TRBV7-2
clone_size: NA
d_call: NA
j_call: TRBJ2-5
cdr3_aa: CASSLAISGVNQETQYF
cdr3_nt: TGTGCCAGCAGCTTAGCGATATCAGGGGTTAACCAAGAGACCCAGTACTTC

v_call: TRBV11-3
clone_size: NA
d_call: TRBD2
j_call: TRBJ2-1
cdr3_aa: CASGPTSGFNEQFF
cdr3_nt: TGTGCCAGCGGCCCGACTAGCGGGTTCAATGAGCAGTTCTTC

v_call: TRBV9
clone_size: NA
d_call: NA
j_call: TRBJ1-1
cdr3_aa: CASSPLGAGDTEAFF
cdr3_nt: TGTGCCAGCAGCCCCCTTGGAGCGGGGGACACTGAAGCTTTCTTT

v_call: TRBV2
clone_size: NA
d_call: NA
j_call: TRBJ1-5
cdr3_aa: CAGSGSGQPQHF
cdr3_nt: TGTGCCGGCTCAGGCTCCGGTCAGCCCCAGCATTTT

v_call: TRBV28
clone_size: NA
d_call: TRBD1
j_call: TRBJ1-2
cdr3_aa: CASRTGGSLYGYTF
cdr3_nt: TGTGCCAGCAGAACAGGGGGCTCCCTCTATGGCTACACCTTC

v_call: TRBV4-1
clone_size: NA
d_call: TRBD2
j_call: TRBJ2-7
cdr3_aa: CASSQGLAGIESSYEQYF
cdr3_nt: TGCGCCAGCAGCCAAGGACTAGCGGGTATAGAAAGCTCCTACGAGCAGTACTTC

v_call: TRBV6-1
clone_size: NA
d_call: NA
j_call: TRBJ1-3
cdr3_aa: CASSEPGDGNTIYF
cdr3_nt: TGTGCCAGCAGTGAACCGGGGGACGGAAACACCATATATTTT

v_call: TRBV5-1
clone_size: NA
d_call: NA
j_call: TRBJ1-2
cdr3_aa: CASSLDTTNYGYTF
cdr3_nt: TGCGCCAGCAGCTTGGACACCACTAACTATGGCTACACCTTC

v_call: TRBV6-4
clone_size: NA
d_call: NA
j_call: TRBJ2-1
cdr3_aa: CASSPQIDTNEQFF
cdr3_nt: TGTGCCAGCAGTCCGCAGATTGACACCAATGAGCAGTTCTTC

v_call: TRBV20-1
clone_size: NA
d_call: NA
j_call: TRBJ2-5
cdr3_aa: CSASNAGKTQYF
cdr3_nt: TGCAGTGCTAGTAACGCCGGGAAGACCCAGTACTTC

v_call: TRBV28
clone_size: medium-sized
d_call: NA
j_call: TRBJ1-5
cdr3_aa: CASQGMGAGGQPQHF
cdr3_nt: TGTGCCAGTCAAGGGATGGGGGCAGGTGGTCAGCCCCAGCATTTT